This record concerns one T cell receptor beta chain sequence. Its antigen is unknown. The CDR3 extends over 15 amino acids. CDR1 is MNHEY, CDR2 SVGAGI, per germline. Unmatched junction bases numbered 5, after V lost 5 bases and J lost 5 bases. Repertoires were generated with immunoSEQ multiplex PCR, while TCRdb's copy carries only in-frame clones and drops some. The sample carries around 160,000 clones, 85% to 95% recorded once. The entry originates in a study of T cell responses to AZD1222 COVID-19 vaccine. Study outcomes and limitations: The sample set comprised mostly white British donors with more females, and clonal diversity was possibly underestimated. Among AZD1222 vaccinees, only five to seven were seropositive at baseline. Vaccination with two AZD1222 doses was followed by a rise in Spike-specific TCR breadth and depth.

The chain links TRBV6-5 to TRBJ2-1; 11 bases are a match to TRBD2. This specimen was peripheral blood, taken on day 0 of AZD1222 vaccination. This sequence was found in an adult in good health. The CDR3 loop reads CASSKTSGDHNEQFF. The CDR3 DNA reads as TGTGCCAGCAGTAAGACTAGCGGGGACCACAATGAGCAGTTCTTC.